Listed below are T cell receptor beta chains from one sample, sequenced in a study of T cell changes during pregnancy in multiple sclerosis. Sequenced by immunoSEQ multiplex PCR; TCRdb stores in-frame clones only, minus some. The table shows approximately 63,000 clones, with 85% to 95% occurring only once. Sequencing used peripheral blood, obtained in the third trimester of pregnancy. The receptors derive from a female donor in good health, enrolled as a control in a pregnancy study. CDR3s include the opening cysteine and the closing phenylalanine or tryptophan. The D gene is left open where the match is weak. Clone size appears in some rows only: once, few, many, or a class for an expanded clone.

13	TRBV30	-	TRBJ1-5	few	CAWSPMSNQPQHF	TGTGCCTGGAGTCCAATGAGCAATCAGCCCCAGCATTTT
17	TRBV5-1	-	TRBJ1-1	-	CASSLSIGSLGGTEAFF	TGCGCCAGCAGCTTGAGTATCGGCAGCCTGGGGGGCACTGAAGCTTTCTTT
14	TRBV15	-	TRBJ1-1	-	CATSRDRRNTEAFF	TGTGCCACCAGCAGAGACAGAAGGAACACTGAAGCTTTCTTT
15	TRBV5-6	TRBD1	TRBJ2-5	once	CASSFLDRVGETQYF	TGTGCCAGCAGCTTCTTGGACAGGGTGGGAGAGACCCAGTACTTC
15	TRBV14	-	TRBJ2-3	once	CASSLSGLATDTQYF	TGTGCCAGCAGCCTTAGCGGTCTGGCGACAGATACGCAGTATTTT
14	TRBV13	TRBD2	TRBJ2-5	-	CASGLAGGPETQYF	TGTGCCAGCGGATTAGCGGGAGGGCCCGAGACCCAGTACTTC
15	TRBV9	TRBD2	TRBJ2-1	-	CASSVWTGGTNEQFF	TGTGCCAGCAGCGTATGGACGGGGGGGACGAATGAGCAGTTCTTC
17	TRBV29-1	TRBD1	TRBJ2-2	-	CSVSGTELERNTGELFF	TGCAGTGTCTCCGGGACAGAACTCGAAAGGAACACCGGGGAGCTGTTTTTT
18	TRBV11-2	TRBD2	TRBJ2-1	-	CARIGLAGRKSSYNEQFF	TGTGCCCGCATTGGGCTAGCGGGACGTAAGAGCTCCTACAATGAGCAGTTCTTC
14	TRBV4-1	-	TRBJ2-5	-	CASSQGRSEETQYF	TGCGCCAGCAGCCAAGGGAGATCTGAAGAGACCCAGTACTTC
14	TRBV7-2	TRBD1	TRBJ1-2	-	CASSFGTGVYGYTF	TGTGCCAGCAGCTTTGGGACAGGGGTCTATGGCTACACCTTC
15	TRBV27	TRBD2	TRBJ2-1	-	CASSWGTSGSNEQFF	TGTGCCAGCAGTTGGGGGACTAGCGGGAGTAATGAGCAGTTCTTC
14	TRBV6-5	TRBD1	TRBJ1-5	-	CASRKGAMGQPQHF	TGTGCCAGCAGGAAGGGGGCTATGGGTCAGCCCCAGCATTTT
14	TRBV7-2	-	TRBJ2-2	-	CASSPRIDTGELFF	TGTGCCAGCAGCCCCAGGATCGACACCGGGGAGCTGTTTTTT
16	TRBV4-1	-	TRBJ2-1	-	CASSQSGTLTYNEQFF	TGCGCCAGCAGCCAATCCGGGACTCTCACCTACAATGAGCAGTTCTTC
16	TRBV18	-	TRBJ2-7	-	CASSRTYSGNYYEQYF	TGTGCCAGCTCCCGTACCTACAGCGGAAATTACTACGAGCAGTACTTC
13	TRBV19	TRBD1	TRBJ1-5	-	CASRGTGYQPQHF	TGTGCCAGTAGAGGGACAGGGTATCAGCCCCAGCATTTT
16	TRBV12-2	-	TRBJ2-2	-	CASPNWGGRGTGELFF	TGTGCAAGTCCCAATTGGGGGGGGCGGGGCACCGGGGAGCTGTTTTTT
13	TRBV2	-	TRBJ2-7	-	CASGVGFGYEQYF	TGTGCCAGCGGAGTCGGTTTTGGGTACGAGCAGTACTTC
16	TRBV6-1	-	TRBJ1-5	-	CASSGSAPGSNQPQHF	TGTGCCAGCAGTGGATCCGCCCCGGGTAGCAATCAGCCCCAGCATTTT
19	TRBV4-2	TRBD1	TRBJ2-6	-	CASSRKHETGLGGANVLTF	TGTGCCAGCAGCCGCAAGCATGAGACAGGGTTGGGGGGGGCCAACGTCCTGACTTTC
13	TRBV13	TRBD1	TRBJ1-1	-	CASSQGQVSEAFF	TGTGCCAGCAGCCAGGGACAGGTCTCGGAAGCTTTCTTT
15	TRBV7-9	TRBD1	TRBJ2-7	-	CASRPGTGESYEQYF	TGTGCCAGCAGACCCGGGACAGGGGAATCCTACGAGCAGTACTTC
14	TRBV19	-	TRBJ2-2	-	CASRNLTVPRELFF	TGTGCCAGTAGGAATTTGACAGTTCCCCGGGAGCTGTTTTTT
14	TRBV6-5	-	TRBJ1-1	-	CASSNSGQGTEAFF	TGTGCCAGCAGTAACAGCGGGCAGGGCACTGAAGCTTTCTTT
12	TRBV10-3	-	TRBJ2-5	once	CAISTSRETQYF	TGTGCCATCAGCACTAGCAGGGAGACCCAGTACTTC
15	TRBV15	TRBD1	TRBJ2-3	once	CATSSLDREEGTQYF	TGTGCCACCAGCAGCCTGGACAGGGAGGAAGGTACGCAGTATTTT
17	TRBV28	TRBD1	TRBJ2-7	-	CASSLSASRDRRYEQYF	TGTGCCAGCAGTTTATCCGCAAGCCGGGACAGGCGCTACGAGCAGTACTTC
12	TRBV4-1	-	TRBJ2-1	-	CASSQGGAEQFF	TGCGCCAGCAGCCAGGGTGGGGCTGAGCAGTTCTTC
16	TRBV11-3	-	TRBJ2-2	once	CASSFGGGLVAGELFF	TGTGCCAGCAGCTTTGGAGGTGGTCTGGTCGCCGGGGAGCTGTTTTTT
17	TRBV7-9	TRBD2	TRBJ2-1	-	CASSFSGTSGSINEQFF	TGTGCCAGCAGCTTCTCCGGGACTAGCGGGAGTATTAATGAGCAGTTCTTC
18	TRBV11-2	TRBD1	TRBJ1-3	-	CASSLTSTRGTSGNTIYF	TGTGCCAGCAGCTTAACTTCTACCAGGGGGACCTCTGGAAACACCATATATTTT
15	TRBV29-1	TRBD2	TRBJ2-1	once	CSVVGAGVVENEQFF	TGCAGCGTTGTAGGGGCGGGAGTGGTTGAGAATGAGCAGTTCTTC
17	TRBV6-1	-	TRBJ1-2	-	CASSEGPYGGGSYGYTF	TGTGCCAGCAGTGAAGGACCGTATGGGGGGGGAAGCTATGGCTACACCTTC
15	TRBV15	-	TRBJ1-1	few	CATSRDPSSNTEAFF	TGTGCCACCAGCAGAGATCCTTCTTCTAACACTGAAGCTTTCTTT
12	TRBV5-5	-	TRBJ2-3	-	CASSPTRDTQYF	TGTGCCAGCAGCCCCACTCGGGATACGCAGTATTTT
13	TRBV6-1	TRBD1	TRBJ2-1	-	CASSEDRGNEQFF	TGTGCCAGCAGTGAAGACAGGGGGAATGAGCAGTTCTTC
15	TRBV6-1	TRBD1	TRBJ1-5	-	CASSDPGQPLLPQHF	TGTGCCAGCAGTGACCCGGGACAGCCCCTTCTGCCCCAGCATTTT
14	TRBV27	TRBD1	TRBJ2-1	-	CASSGGPLWNEQFF	TGTGCCAGTTCAGGGGGCCCACTGTGGAATGAGCAGTTCTTC
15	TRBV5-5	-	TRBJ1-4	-	CASSLVFGTNEKLFF	TGTGCCAGCAGCTTGGTTTTTGGCACTAATGAAAAACTGTTTTTT
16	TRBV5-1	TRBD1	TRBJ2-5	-	CASSLAPVGQLETQYF	TGCGCCAGCAGCTTGGCCCCGGTGGGACAGCTGGAGACCCAGTACTTC
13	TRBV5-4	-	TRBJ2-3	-	CASRSVGGDTQYF	TGTGCCAGCCGCTCTGTCGGGGGAGATACGCAGTATTTT
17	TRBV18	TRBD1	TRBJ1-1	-	CASSPKSPGGLNTEAFF	TGTGCCAGCTCACCAAAATCGCCAGGGGGTCTGAACACTGAAGCTTTCTTT
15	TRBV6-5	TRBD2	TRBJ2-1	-	CASSYAAGAQIGQFF	TGTGCCAGCAGTTACGCAGCGGGAGCCCAGATAGGGCAGTTCTTC
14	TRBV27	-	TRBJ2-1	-	CASSERRGGNEQFF	TGTGCCAGCAGTGAGAGAAGGGGGGGCAATGAGCAGTTCTTC
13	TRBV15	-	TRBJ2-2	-	CATSRRGSGELFF	TGTGCCACCAGCAGAAGGGGGTCCGGGGAGCTGTTTTTT
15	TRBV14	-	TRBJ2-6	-	CASSQDRAGANVLTF	TGTGCCAGCAGCCAAGATCGGGCTGGGGCCAACGTCCTGACTTTC
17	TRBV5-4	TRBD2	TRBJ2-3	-	CASSPWGGGRAADTQYF	TGTGCCAGCAGCCCCTGGGGCGGGGGACGCGCGGCAGATACGCAGTATTTT
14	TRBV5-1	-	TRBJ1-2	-	CASSAGQPLRGYTF	TGCGCCAGCAGCGCCGGACAGCCACTAAGGGGCTACACCTTC
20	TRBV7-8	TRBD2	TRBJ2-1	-	CASSLVSGLAGGYSYNEQFF	TGTGCCAGCAGCTTAGTATCGGGACTAGCGGGAGGTTACTCCTACAATGAGCAGTTCTTC
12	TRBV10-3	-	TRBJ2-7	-	CAISERGFEQYF	TGTGCCATCAGTGAGCGTGGCTTCGAGCAGTACTTC
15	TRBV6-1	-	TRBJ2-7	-	CASGGQGREAYEQYF	TGTGCCAGCGGCGGGCAAGGGAGAGAGGCCTACGAGCAGTACTTC
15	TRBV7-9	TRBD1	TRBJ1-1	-	CASSLVDRVRTEAFF	TGTGCCAGCAGCTTAGTGGACAGGGTAAGAACTGAAGCTTTCTTT
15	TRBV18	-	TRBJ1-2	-	CASSPDGQGRYGYTF	TGTGCCAGCTCACCAGACGGTCAGGGGCGATATGGCTACACCTTC
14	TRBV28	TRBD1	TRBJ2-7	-	CASLGTGGFGEQYF	TGTGCCAGTTTAGGGACAGGCGGATTTGGAGAGCAGTACTTC
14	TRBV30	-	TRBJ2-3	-	CAWKARGSQDTQYF	TGTGCCTGGAAGGCTAGGGGGTCCCAAGATACGCAGTATTTT
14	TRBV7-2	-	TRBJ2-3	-	CASSPRPRADTQYF	TGTGCCAGCAGCCCTAGGCCCAGGGCCGATACGCAGTATTTT
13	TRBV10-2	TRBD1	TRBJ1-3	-	CASSRDSKNTIYF	TGCGCCAGCAGCCGGGACAGCAAAAACACCATATATTTT
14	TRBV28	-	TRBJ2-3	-	CASSLSGPRDTQYF	TGTGCCAGCAGTTTATCAGGGCCCAGGGATACGCAGTATTTT
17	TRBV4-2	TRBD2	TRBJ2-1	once	CASSQELAGPTYNEQFF	TGTGCCAGCAGCCAAGAACTAGCGGGACCTACTTACAATGAGCAGTTCTTC